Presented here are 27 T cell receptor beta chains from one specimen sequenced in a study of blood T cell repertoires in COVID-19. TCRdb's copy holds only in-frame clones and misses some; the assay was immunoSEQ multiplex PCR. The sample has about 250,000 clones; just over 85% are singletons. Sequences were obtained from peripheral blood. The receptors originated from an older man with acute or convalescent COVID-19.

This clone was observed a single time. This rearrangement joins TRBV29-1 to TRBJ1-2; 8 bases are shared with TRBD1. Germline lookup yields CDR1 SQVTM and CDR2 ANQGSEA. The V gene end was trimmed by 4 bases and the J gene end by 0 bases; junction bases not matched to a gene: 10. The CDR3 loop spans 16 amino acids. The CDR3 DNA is TGCAGCGTTGTCGGGACAGGAGATTCAACTAACTATGGCTACACCTTC. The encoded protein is CSVVGTGDSTNYGYTF.

CDR3 sequence: CASSFDFSGGTEAFF. The CDR3 DNA is TGTGCCAGCAGCTTTGACTTTTCGGGAGGAACTGAAGCTTTCTTT. This chain joins TRBV7-2 and TRBJ1-1; D not resolved. The CDR3 runs to 15 residues. CDR1 and CDR2 (germline): SGHTA, FQGNSA. Between the trimmed V and J ends, which lost 3 bases and 5 bases, there was a span of 16 bases.

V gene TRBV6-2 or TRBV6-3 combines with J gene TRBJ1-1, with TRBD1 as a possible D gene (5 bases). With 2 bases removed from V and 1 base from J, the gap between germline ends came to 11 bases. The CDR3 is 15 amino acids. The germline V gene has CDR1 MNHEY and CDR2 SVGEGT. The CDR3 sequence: CASSYVQVGNTEAFF. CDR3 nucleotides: TGTGCCAGCAGTTACGTACAGGTTGGGAACACTGAAGCTTTCTTT.

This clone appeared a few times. The CDR3 nucleotides read TGCAGCACCACCGGACAGGCGTACAATGAGCAGTTCTTC. As protein: CSTTGQAYNEQFF. The chain has TRBV29-1 and TRBJ2-1, with 7 bases that match TRBD1. In germline, CDR1 is SQVTM, CDR2 ANQGSEA. With V trimmed by 8 bases and J by 4 bases, 8 bases remained unmatched. CDR3 length: 13 amino acids.

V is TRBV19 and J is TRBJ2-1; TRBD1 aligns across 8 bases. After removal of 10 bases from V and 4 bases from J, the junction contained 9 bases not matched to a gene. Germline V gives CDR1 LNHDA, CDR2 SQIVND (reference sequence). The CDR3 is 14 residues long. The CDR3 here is CATRTGLLYNEQFF. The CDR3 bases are TGTGCCACCAGGACAGGGCTCCTATACAATGAGCAGTTCTTC.

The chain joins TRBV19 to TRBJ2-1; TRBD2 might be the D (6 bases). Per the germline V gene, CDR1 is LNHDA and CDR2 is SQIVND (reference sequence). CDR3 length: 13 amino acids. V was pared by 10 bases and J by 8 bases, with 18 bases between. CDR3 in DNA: TGTGCCACTTGCCCTGGAGGGTGGGATGAGCAGTTCTTC. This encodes CATCPGGWDEQFF.

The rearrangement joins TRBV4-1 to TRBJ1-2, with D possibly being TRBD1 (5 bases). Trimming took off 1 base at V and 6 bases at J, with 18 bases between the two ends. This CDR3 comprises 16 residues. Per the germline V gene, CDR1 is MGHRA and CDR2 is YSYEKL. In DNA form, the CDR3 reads TGCGCCAGCAGCCAAGGCGGGGCTCCGAGACAGCATGGCTACACCTTC. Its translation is CASSQGGAPRQHGYTF.

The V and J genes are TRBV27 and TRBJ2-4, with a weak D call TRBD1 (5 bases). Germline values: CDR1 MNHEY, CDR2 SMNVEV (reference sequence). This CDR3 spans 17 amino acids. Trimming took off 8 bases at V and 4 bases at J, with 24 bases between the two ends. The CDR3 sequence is CASYQARVLAGKNIQYF. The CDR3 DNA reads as TGTGCCAGCTACCAGGCCCGCGTCTTGGCAGGGAAAAACATTCAGTACTTC.

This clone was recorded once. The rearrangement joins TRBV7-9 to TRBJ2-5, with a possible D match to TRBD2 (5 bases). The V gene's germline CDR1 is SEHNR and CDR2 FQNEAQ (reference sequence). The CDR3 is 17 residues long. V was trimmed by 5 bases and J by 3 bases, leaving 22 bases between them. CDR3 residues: CASSPTPGIKKEETQYF. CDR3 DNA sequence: TGTGCCAGCAGCCCGACTCCGGGAATTAAGAAAGAAGAGACCCAGTACTTC.

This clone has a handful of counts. DNA of the CDR3: TGTGCCAGCAGCTCGTCCCGGGACAGGGATGGCTACACCTTC. Protein: CASSSSRDRDGYTF. This chain uses TRBV7-2 with TRBJ1-2; 9 positions agree with TRBD1. The V segment lost 4 bases and the J segment 6 bases; nucleotides outside the gene matches: 6. Germline V gene lookup returns CDR1 SGHTA and CDR2 FQGNSA. There are 14 residues in the CDR3.

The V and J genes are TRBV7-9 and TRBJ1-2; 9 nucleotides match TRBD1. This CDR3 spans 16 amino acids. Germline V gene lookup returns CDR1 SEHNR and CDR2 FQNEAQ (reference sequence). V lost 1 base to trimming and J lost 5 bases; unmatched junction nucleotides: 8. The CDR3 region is CASSLGTGGATYGYTF. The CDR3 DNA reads TGTGCCAGCAGCTTAGGCACAGGGGGCGCGACGTATGGCTACACCTTC.

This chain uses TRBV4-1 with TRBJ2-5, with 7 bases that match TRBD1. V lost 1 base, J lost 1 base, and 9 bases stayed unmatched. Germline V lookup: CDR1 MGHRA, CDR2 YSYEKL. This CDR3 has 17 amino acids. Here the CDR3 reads CASSQVLDRRPQETQYF. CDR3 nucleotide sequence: TGCGCCAGCAGCCAAGTGCTGGACAGGAGACCCCAAGAGACCCAGTACTTC.

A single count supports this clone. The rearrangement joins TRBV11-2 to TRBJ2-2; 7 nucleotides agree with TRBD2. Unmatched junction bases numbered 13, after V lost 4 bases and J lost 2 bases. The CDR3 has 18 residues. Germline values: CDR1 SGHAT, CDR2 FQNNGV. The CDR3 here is CASSSLGWAGVNTGELFF. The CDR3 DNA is TGTGCCAGCAGCTCCCTGGGGTGGGCGGGGGTAAACACCGGGGAGCTGTTTTTT.

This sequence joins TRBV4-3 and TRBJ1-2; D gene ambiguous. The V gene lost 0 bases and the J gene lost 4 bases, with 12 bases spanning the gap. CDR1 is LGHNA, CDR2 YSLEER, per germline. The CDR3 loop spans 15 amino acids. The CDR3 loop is CASSQDETDLYGYTF. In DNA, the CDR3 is TGCGCCAGCAGCCAAGATGAAACAGACCTCTATGGCTACACCTTC.

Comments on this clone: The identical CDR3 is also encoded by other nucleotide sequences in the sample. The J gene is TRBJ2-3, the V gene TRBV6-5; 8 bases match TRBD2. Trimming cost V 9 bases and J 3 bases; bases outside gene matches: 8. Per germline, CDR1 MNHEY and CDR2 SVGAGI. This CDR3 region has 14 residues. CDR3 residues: CASSYSGETDTQYF. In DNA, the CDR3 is TGTGCCAGTTCGTATAGCGGGGAAACAGATACGCAGTATTTT.

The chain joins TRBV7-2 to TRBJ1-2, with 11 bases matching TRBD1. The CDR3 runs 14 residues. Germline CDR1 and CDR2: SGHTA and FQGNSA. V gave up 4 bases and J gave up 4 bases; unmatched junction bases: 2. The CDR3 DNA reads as TGTGCCAGCAGCTCTGGGACAGGGGGCTATGGCTACACCTTC. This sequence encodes CASSSGTGGYGYTF.

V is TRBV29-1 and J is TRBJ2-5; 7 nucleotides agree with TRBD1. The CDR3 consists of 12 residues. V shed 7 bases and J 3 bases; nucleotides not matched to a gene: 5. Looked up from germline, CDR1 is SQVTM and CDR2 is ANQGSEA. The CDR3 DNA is TGCAGCGAGAGGGGGACAGAAGAGACCCAGTACTTC. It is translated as CSERGTEETQYF.

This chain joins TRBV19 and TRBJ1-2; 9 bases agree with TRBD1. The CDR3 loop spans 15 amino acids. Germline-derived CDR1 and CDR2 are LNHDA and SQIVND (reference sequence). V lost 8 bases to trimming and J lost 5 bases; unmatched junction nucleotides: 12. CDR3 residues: CASQTQGAEEYGYTF. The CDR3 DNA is TGTGCCAGTCAGACACAGGGGGCAGAAGAGTATGGCTACACCTTC. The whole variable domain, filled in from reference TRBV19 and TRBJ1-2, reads DGGITQSPKYLFRKEGQNVTLSCEQNLNHDAMYWYRQDPGQGLRLIYYSQIVNDFQKGDIAEGYSVSREKKESFPLTVTSAQKNPTAFYLCASQTQGAEEYGYTFGSGTRLTVV.

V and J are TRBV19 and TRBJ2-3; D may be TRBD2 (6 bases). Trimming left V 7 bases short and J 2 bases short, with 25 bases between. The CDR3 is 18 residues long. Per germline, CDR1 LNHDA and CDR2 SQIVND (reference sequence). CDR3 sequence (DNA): TGTGCCAGTACTTTAGCGGCAATCTCCGGGGGTTCCACAGATACGCAGTATTTT. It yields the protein CASTLAAISGGSTDTQYF.

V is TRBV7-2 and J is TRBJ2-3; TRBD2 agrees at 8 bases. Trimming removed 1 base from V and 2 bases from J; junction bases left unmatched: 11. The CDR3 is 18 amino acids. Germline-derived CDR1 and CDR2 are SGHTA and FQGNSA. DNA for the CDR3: TGTGCCAGCAGCTTAGAGGTTACGGGGGGGCGAAACACAGATACGCAGTATTTT. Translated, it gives CASSLEVTGGRNTDTQYF. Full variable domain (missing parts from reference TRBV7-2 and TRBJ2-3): GAGVSQSPSNKVTEKGKDVELRCDPISGHTALYWYRQSLGQGLEFLIYFQGNSAPDKSGLPSDRFSAERTGGSVSTLTIQRTQQEDSAVYLCASSLEVTGGRNTDTQYFGPGTRLTVL.

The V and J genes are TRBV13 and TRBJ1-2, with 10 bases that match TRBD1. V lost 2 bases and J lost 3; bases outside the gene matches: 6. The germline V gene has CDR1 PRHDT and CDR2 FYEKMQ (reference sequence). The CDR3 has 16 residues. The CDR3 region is CASSLHGTGAHYGYTF. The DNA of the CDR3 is TGTGCCAGCAGCTTACATGGGACAGGGGCCCACTATGGCTACACCTTC.

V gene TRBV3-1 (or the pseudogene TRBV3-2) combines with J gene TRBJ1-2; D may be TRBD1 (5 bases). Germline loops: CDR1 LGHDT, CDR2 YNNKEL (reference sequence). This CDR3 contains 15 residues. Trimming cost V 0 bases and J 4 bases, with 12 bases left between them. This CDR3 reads CASSQDGRGSYGYTF. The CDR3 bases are TGTGCCAGCAGCCAAGATGGGCGGGGGAGCTATGGCTACACCTTC.

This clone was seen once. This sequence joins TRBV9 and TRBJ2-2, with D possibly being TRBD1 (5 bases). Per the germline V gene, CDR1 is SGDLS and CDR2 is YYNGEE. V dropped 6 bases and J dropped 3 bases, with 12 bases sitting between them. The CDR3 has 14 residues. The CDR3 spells CASNRGADTGELFF. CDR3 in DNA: TGTGCCAGCAATAGGGGCGCGGACACCGGGGAGCTGTTTTTT.

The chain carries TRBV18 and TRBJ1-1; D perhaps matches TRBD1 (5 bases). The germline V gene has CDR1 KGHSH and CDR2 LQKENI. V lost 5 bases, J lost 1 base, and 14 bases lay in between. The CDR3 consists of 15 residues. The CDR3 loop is CASSAGGAGNTEAFF. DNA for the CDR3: TGTGCCAGCTCAGCCGGAGGGGCGGGGAACACTGAAGCTTTCTTT.

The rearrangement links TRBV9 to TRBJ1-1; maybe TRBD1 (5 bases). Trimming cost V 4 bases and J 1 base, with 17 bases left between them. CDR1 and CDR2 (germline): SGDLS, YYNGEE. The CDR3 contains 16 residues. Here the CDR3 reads CASSPDSGQWNTEAFF. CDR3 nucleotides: TGTGCCAGCAGCCCAGATTCCGGACAATGGAACACTGAAGCTTTCTTT.

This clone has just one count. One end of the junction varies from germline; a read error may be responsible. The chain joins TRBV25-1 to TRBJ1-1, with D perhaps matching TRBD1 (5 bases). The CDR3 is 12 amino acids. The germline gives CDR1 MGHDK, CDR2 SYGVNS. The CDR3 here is CASSGGDTEAFF. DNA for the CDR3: TGTGCCAGCAGTGGGGGCGACACGGAAGCTTTCTTT.

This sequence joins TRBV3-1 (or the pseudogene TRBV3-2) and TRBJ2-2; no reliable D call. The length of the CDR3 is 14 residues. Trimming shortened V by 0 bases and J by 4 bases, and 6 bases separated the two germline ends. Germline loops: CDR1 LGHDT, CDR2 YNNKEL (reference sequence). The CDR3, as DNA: TGTGCCAGCAGCCAAGATACAGTCACCGGGGAGCTGTTTTTT. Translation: CASSQDTVTGELFF.